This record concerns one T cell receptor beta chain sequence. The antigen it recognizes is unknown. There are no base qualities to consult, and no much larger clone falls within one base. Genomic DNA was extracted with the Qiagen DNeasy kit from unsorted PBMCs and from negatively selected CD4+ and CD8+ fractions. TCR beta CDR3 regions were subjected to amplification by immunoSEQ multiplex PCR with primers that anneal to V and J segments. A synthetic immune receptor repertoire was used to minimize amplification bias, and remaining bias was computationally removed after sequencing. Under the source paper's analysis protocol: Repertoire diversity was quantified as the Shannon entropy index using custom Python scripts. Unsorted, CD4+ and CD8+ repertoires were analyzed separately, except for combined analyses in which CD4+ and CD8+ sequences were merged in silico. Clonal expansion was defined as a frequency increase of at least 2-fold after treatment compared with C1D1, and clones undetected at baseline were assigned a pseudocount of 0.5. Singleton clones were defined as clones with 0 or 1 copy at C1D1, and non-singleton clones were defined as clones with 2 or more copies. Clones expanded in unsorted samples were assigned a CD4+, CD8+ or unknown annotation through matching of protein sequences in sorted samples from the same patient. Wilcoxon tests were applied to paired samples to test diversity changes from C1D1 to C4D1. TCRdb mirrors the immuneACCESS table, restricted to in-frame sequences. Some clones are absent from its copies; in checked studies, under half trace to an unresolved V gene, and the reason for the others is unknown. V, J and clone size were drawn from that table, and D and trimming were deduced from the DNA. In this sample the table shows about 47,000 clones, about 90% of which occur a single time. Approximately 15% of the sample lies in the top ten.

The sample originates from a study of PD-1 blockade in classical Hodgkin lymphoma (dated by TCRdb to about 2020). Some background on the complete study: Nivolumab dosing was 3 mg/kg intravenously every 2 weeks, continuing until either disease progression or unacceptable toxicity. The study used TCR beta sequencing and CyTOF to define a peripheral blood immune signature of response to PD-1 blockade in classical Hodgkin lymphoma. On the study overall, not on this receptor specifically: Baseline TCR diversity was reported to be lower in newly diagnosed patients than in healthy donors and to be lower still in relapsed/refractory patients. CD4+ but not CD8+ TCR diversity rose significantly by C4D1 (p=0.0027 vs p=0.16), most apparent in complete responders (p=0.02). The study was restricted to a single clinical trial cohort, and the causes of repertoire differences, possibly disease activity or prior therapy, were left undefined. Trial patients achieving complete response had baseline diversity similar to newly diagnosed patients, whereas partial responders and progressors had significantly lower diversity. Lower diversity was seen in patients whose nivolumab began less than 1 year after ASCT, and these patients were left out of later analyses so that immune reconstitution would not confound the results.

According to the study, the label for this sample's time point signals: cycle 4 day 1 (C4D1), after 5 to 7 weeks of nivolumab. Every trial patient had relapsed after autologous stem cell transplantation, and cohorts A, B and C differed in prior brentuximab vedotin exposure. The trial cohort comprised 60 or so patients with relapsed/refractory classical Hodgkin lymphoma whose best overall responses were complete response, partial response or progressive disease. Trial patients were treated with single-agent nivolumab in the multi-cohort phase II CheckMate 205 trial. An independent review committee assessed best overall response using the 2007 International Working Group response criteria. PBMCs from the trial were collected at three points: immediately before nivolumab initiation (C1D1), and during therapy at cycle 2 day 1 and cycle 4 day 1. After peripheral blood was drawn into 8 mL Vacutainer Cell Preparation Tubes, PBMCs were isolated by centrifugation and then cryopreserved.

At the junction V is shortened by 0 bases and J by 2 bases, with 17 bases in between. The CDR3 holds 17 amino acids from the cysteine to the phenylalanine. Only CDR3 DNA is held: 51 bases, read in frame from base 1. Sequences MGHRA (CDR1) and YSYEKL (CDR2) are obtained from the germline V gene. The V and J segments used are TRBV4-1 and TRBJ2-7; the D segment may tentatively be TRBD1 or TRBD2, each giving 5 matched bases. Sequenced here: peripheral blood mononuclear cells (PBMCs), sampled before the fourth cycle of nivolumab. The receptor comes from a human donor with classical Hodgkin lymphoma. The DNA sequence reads TGCGCCAGCAGCCAAGAATCTCCGGGACGCCGAACCTACGAGCAGTACTTC. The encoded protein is CASSQESPGRRTYEQYF.